These 27 T cell receptor beta chains were sequenced from one sample in a study of OX40 agonist ivuxolimab in advanced cancers. The repertoire was sequenced with immunoSEQ multiplex PCR; TCRdb's copy has only in-frame clones and lacks some. Here the sample spans over 45,000 clones, 80% being singletons. Sequenced material: CD4+ or CD8+ T cells sorted from blood, taken in a trial of the OX40 agonist ivuxolimab. These receptors originate from an adult with an advanced solid tumor such as melanoma, head and neck, liver or kidney cancer.

This clone has just a few counts. This rearrangement joins TRBV6-1 to TRBJ2-5, with D maybe TRBD2 (5 bases). The V gene's germline CDR1 is MNHNS and CDR2 SASEGT. The CDR3 consists of 16 residues. V dropped 1 base and J dropped 5 bases, with 17 bases sitting between them. The CDR3 DNA sequence: TGTGCCAGCAGTGAAGGTTATGTCAGGCGAGGGGAGACCCAGTACTTC. Protein: CASSEGYVRRGETQYF.

V usage is TRBV7-9 and J usage is TRBJ2-5; D unclear. The CDR3 contains 11 residues. V was pared by 6 bases and J by 7 bases, with 9 bases between. The germline gives CDR1 SEHNR, CDR2 FQNEAQ (reference sequence). This CDR3 reads CASSPMGTQYF. Written as DNA, the CDR3 is TGTGCCAGCAGTCCCATGGGGACCCAGTACTTC.

The chain has TRBV30 and TRBJ1-3; D not resolved. Trimming pared 1 base from V and 2 bases from J, leaving 6 bases between. The V gene's germline CDR1 is GTSNPN and CDR2 SVGIG (reference sequence). The CDR3 runs 13 residues. CDR3 loop: CAWSGWAGNTIYF. The CDR3 bases are TGTGCCTGGAGTGGCTGGGCTGGAAACACCATATATTTT.

This clone has a handful of counts. The V gene is TRBV19, the J gene TRBJ1-1; tentatively, D is TRBD1 (5 bases). CDR3 length: 12 amino acids. The V and J ends lost 2 bases and 6 bases respectively, with 7 bases between them. Germline V gives CDR1 LNHDA, CDR2 SQIVND (reference sequence). The chain's CDR3 is CASSIWGAEAFF. CDR3 DNA: TGTGCCAGTAGTATATGGGGCGCTGAAGCTTTCTTT.

This CDR3 is CASSESGSLAGELFF. Written as DNA, the CDR3 is TGCGCCAGCAGTGAATCGGGAAGTCTGGCCGGGGAGCTGTTTTTT. The J gene is TRBJ2-2, the V gene TRBV10-1, with D possibly matching TRBD2 (5 bases). The CDR3 spans 15 residues. Trimming removed 3 bases at V and 6 bases at J, with 14 bases between. The germline CDR1 and CDR2 sequences are WNHNN and SYGVQD (reference sequence).

The rearrangement uses TRBV4-2 and TRBJ1-5; D might be TRBD1 (5 bases). The CDR3 length is 15 residues. Germline V gene data show CDR1 as LGHNA and CDR2 as YNFKEQ. V lost 0 bases and J 9 bases, leaving 15 bases between the germline ends. The CDR3 DNA sequence: TGTGCCAGCAGCCAAGACCGGGACGGTGGGCGGCCCCAGCATTTT. This sequence encodes CASSQDRDGGRPQHF.

V is TRBV19 and J is TRBJ2-1; TRBD1 aligns across 10 bases. Germline V gene lookup returns CDR1 LNHDA and CDR2 SQIVND (reference sequence). The junction had 13 bases not matched to a gene; V was cut back by 6 bases and J by 8 bases. This CDR3 spans 16 amino acids. CDR3 in DNA: TGTGCCAGTAGCCGAATCCCGGGACAGGGGATCGATGAGCAGTTCTTC. Translating gives CASSRIPGQGIDEQFF.

The rearrangement joins TRBV11-2 to TRBJ1-1, with a weak D call TRBD1 (5 bases). The V gene lost 5 bases and the J gene lost 0 bases, with 19 bases spanning the gap. CDR3 length: 17 residues. CDR1 and CDR2 (germline): SGHAT, FQNNGV. CDR3 protein: CASSDPMRGEMNTEAFF. The CDR3 DNA reads TGTGCCAGCAGCGATCCCATGCGGGGGGAAATGAACACTGAAGCTTTCTTT.

The sample holds one count of this clone. The chain carries TRBV10-3 and TRBJ2-7; 7 bases align to TRBD2. J was trimmed by 3 bases and V by 5 bases; bases with no gene match: 13. This CDR3 is built from 16 residues. CDR1 and CDR2 (germline): ENHRY, SYGVKD. As DNA, the CDR3 is TGTGCCATCAGTCGACTAGCTCAGGGCTCCCGCTACGAGCAGTACTTC. Translation: CAISRLAQGSRYEQYF.

This chain links TRBV7-2 with TRBJ2-3; 10 nucleotides line up with TRBD2. Germline lookup yields CDR1 SGHTA and CDR2 FQGNSA. The CDR3 consists of 17 residues. Unmatched junction bases numbered 6, after V lost 1 base and J lost 2 bases. CDR3 in DNA: TGTGCCAGCAGCTTAGGGGCTAGCGGGAGTTCCACAGATACGCAGTATTTT. Its translation is CASSLGASGSSTDTQYF.

The J gene is TRBJ2-7, the V gene TRBV14; maybe TRBD1 (6 bases). Germline V gene sequence: CDR1 SGHDN, CDR2 FVKESK. V was clipped by 4 bases and J by 4 bases, with 17 bases between them. The CDR3 covers 15 residues. The CDR3 region has the DNA TGTGCCAGCAGCCGCCTTGTTGGGGGCGGGTACGAGCAGTACTTC. Translating gives CASSRLVGGGYEQYF.

CDR3 in amino acids: CASSFKDEQYF. DNA for the CDR3: TGTGCCAGCAGCTTTAAAGACGAGCAGTACTTC. V gene TRBV7-8 combines with J gene TRBJ2-7, with no clear D. This CDR3 has 11 amino acids. Germline-derived CDR1 and CDR2 are SGHVS and FQNEAQ. The V end lost 3 bases, the J end lost 5 bases, and 5 bases lay between the germline ends.

Relative to its sample, this clone is medium-sized. The chain recombines TRBV19 with TRBJ1-6; a weak D match, TRBD1 (5 bases). Germline V gene sequence: CDR1 LNHDA, CDR2 SQIVND (reference sequence). Deletions cut 7 bases from V and 0 bases from J, with 16 bases between. The CDR3 is made up of 17 amino acids. CDR3 loop: CASTGTFTSSYNSPLHF. CDR3 bases: TGTGCCAGTACAGGGACTTTCACGAGCTCCTATAATTCACCCCTCCACTTT.

This clone was observed a single time. V usage is TRBV7-2 and J usage is TRBJ2-7, with 13 nucleotides matching TRBD2. Trimming took 0 bases from V and 6 from J; bases not matched to a gene: 5. This CDR3 spans 16 amino acids. Germline CDR1 is SGHTA and CDR2 is FQGNSA. The CDR3 DNA follows: TGTGCCAGCAGCTTAGCTCGGACTAGCGGGAGCTTCGAGCAGTACTTC. Translation: CASSLARTSGSFEQYF.

The genes are TRBV19 and TRBJ2-6; TRBD1 agrees at 9 bases. The CDR3 consists of 17 residues. V was clipped by 7 bases and J by 3 bases; unmatched bases: 10. CDR1 is LNHDA, CDR2 SQIVND, per germline (reference sequence). The CDR3 nucleotides read TGTGCCAGTAAGGACAGGGGAACCTCGCGTGGGGCCAACGTCCTGACTTTC. Encoded protein: CASKDRGTSRGANVLTF.

The chain carries TRBV7-2 and TRBJ1-2; D remains unclear. Germline loops: CDR1 SGHTA, CDR2 FQGNSA. The ends were cut back, 2 bases at V and 6 bases at J, with 13 bases in the middle. There are 14 residues in the CDR3. The CDR3 region is CASSLSMAPDGYTF. As DNA, the CDR3 is TGTGCCAGCAGCTTATCGATGGCCCCCGATGGCTACACCTTC.

The chain uses TRBV7-9 and TRBJ2-1, with TRBD2 matching over 8 bases. Germline lookup yields CDR1 SEHNR and CDR2 FQNEAQ (reference sequence). V lost 4 bases, J lost 6 bases, and 5 bases stayed unmatched. The CDR3 extends over 14 amino acids. CDR3 coding DNA: TGTGCCAGCAGCTATCGGGAGGGTTTCAATGAGCAGTTCTTC. This sequence encodes CASSYREGFNEQFF.

This clone has just a few counts. The chain uses TRBV7-2 and TRBJ2-3; 9 positions match TRBD2. The CDR3 spans 16 residues. Losses at the gene ends were 5 bases for V and 6 bases for J; bases not matched to a gene: 12. Germline-derived CDR1 and CDR2 are SGHTA and FQGNSA. The CDR3 sequence is CASSAPTSGPKDTQYF. The CDR3 DNA reads as TGTGCCAGCAGCGCCCCGACTAGCGGACCTAAGGATACGCAGTATTTT.

This chain connects TRBV29-1 to TRBJ2-5, with D hard to call. CDR3 length: 12 residues. The germline V gene has CDR1 SQVTM and CDR2 ANQGSEA. Trimming removed 5 bases at V and 0 bases at J, with 7 bases between. Here the CDR3 reads CSVRRYQETQYF. CDR3 coding DNA: TGCAGCGTTAGACGATACCAAGAGACCCAGTACTTC.

The chain uses TRBV14 and TRBJ2-7; possible D gene TRBD1, 6 bases. The CDR3 contains 14 residues. V gave up 2 bases and J gave up 2 bases, with 10 bases separating them. Per germline, CDR1 SGHDN and CDR2 FVKESK. The CDR3 DNA follows: TGTGCCAGCAGCCAAATGGCAGGGGCCTACGAGCAGTACTTC. Translation: CASSQMAGAYEQYF.

The DNA for the CDR3 is TGCGCCAGCAGCACTCGGACAGGGACAGATACGCAGTATTTT. Translated, it gives CASSTRTGTDTQYF. The chain combines TRBV5-1 with TRBJ2-3; 8 nucleotides match TRBD1. The J segment lost 3 bases and the V segment lost 4 bases, leaving 4 bases of the junction unmatched. Per germline, CDR1 SGHRS and CDR2 YFSETQ. The CDR3 sequence is 14 residues long.

The V gene is TRBV27, the J gene TRBJ2-3, with TRBD1 identical over 8 bases. The CDR3 sequence is 14 residues long. Germline CDR1 is MNHEY and CDR2 is SMNVEV (reference sequence). V lost 7 bases to trimming and J lost 4 bases; unmatched junction nucleotides: 7. CDR3 nucleotides: TGTGCCAGCAAGCGGACAGGGTACGCAGATACGCAGTATTTT. Protein sequence: CASKRTGYADTQYF.

The sample holds a few counts of this clone. The rearrangement uses TRBV6-5 and TRBJ2-1; D uncertain. The CDR3 has 12 residues. Germline lookup yields CDR1 MNHEY and CDR2 SVGAGI. Trimming pared 3 bases from V and 4 bases from J, leaving 4 bases between. The CDR3 DNA follows: TGTGCCAGCAGTTATGGGTACAATGAGCAGTTCTTC. Protein sequence: CASSYGYNEQFF.

The chain has TRBV18 and TRBJ1-4; D call uncertain. This CDR3 spans 15 amino acids. V was shortened by 6 bases and J by 0 bases, with 11 bases between the two germline ends. The germline V gene has CDR1 KGHSH and CDR2 LQKENI. DNA of the CDR3: TGTGCCAGCTCCCCCCTCGATGCAACTAATGAAAAACTGTTTTTT. Amino acids: CASSPLDATNEKLFF.

The V gene is TRBV5-6, the J gene TRBJ1-5; D gene uncertain. This CDR3 has 14 residues. The germline gives CDR1 SGHDT, CDR2 YYEEEE. Trimming took off 2 bases at V and 5 bases at J, with 11 bases between the two ends. CDR3 nucleotides: TGTGCCAGCAGCTTCGGTCCGGGCTATCAGCCCCAGCATTTT. Translation: CASSFGPGYQPQHF.

The rearrangement joins TRBV4-3 to TRBJ2-3; unclear D gene. V was clipped by 1 base and J by 3 bases, with 5 bases between them. The V gene's germline CDR1 is LGHNA and CDR2 YSLEER. The CDR3 is 13 residues long. Here the CDR3 DNA reads TGCGCCAGCAGCCAAGCTGTTACAGATACGCAGTATTTT. Translating it yields CASSQAVTDTQYF.

This clone was observed once. J is TRBJ2-7 and V is TRBV2; TRBD1 agrees at 11 bases. CDR1 and CDR2 (germline): SNHLY, FYNNEI. The CDR3 has 14 amino acids. The V segment lost 4 bases and the J segment 4 bases; nucleotides outside the gene matches: 3. The CDR3 DNA sequence: TGTGCCAGCAGTGGGGACAGGGGGGGTTACGAGCAGTACTTC. This gives the protein CASSGDRGGYEQYF.